Below are 28 T cell receptor beta chains sequenced from a single sample in a study of T cell changes during pregnancy in multiple sclerosis. TCRdb keeps only in-frame clones here, not all; method: immunoSEQ multiplex PCR. This table holds some 120,000 clones, about 93% found once. Sequenced here: peripheral blood, sampled before pregnancy. These receptors all come from a female donor with multiple sclerosis, enrolled in a pregnancy study.

The V call is TRBV11-2, the J call TRBJ2-1, with TRBD2 matching 8 bases. The CDR3 runs 15 residues. In germline, CDR1 is SGHAT, CDR2 FQNNGV. Trimming took 1 base from V and 3 from J; bases not matched to a gene: 2. This chain's CDR3 is CASSLAGGDYNEQFF. The CDR3 DNA is TGTGCCAGCAGCTTAGCGGGAGGGGACTACAATGAGCAGTTCTTC.

The chain has TRBV2 and TRBJ2-6; D remains unclear. This CDR3 region has 15 residues. The V gene's germline CDR1 is SNHLY and CDR2 FYNNEI. Trimming stripped 8 bases from V and 0 bases from J, with 11 bases between. The CDR3 loop is CASGGVYSGANVLTF. Here the CDR3 DNA reads TGTGCCAGCGGCGGAGTCTACTCTGGGGCCAACGTCCTGACTTTC. The full variable domain, rest sourced from reference TRBV2 and TRBJ2-6, is EPEVTQTPSHQVTQMGQEVILRCVPISNHLYFYWYRQILGQKVEFLVSFYNNEISEKSEIFDDQFSVERPDGSNFTLKIRSTKLEDSAMYFCASGGVYSGANVLTFGAGSRLTVL.

This clone was found once. The chain uses TRBV30 and TRBJ1-4, with a weak D call TRBD1 (6 bases). The CDR3 runs to 12 residues. Trimming stripped 5 bases from V and 8 bases from J, with 12 bases between. Germline assignment: CDR1 GTSNPN and CDR2 SVGIG (reference sequence). The DNA of the CDR3 is TGTGCCTGGGAGACAGGTAGCGAAAAACTGTTTTTT. This sequence encodes CAWETGSEKLFF.

This chain links TRBV5-1 with TRBJ1-1; 7 bases are shared with TRBD1. J lost 3 bases, V lost 0 bases, and 5 bases had no gene match. From germline, CDR1 is SGHRS and CDR2 YFSETQ. The CDR3 has 15 residues. The CDR3 region has the DNA TGCGCCAGCAGCTTGGGACGACAGGGCTACACTGAAGCTTTCTTT. Translating it yields CASSLGRQGYTEAFF.

V gene TRBV11-1 combines with J gene TRBJ2-7; TRBD1 is a possible D gene (5 bases). The length of the CDR3 is 14 residues. The germline CDR1 and CDR2 sequences are SGHAT and FQDESV (reference sequence). Trimming cost V 2 bases and J 2 bases, with 10 bases left between them. In DNA form, the CDR3 reads TGTGCCAGCAGCTTAAGACAGCCAGCCTACGAGCAGTACTTC. It encodes CASSLRQPAYEQYF.

The CDR3, as DNA: TGCGCCAGCAGCCATGAAGGGACAGCTGGAAACACCATATATTTT. Its protein product is CASSHEGTAGNTIYF. The chain couples TRBV4-1 to TRBJ1-3, with TRBD1 matching 7 bases. Per the germline V gene, CDR1 is MGHRA and CDR2 is YSYEKL. The trim removed 3 bases at V and 2 bases at J, leaving 4 bases unmatched. This CDR3 contains 15 residues.

This chain connects TRBV6-6 to TRBJ2-7, with D unresolved. Looked up from germline, CDR1 is MNHNY and CDR2 is SVGAGI (reference sequence). This CDR3 is 13 amino acids long. V lost 5 bases to trimming and J lost 0 bases, with 8 bases between them. CDR3 coding DNA: TGTGCCAGCAGTCCACGTAGCTCCTACGAGCAGTACTTC. Amino acids: CASSPRSSYEQYF.

J is TRBJ1-2 and V is TRBV28, with D maybe TRBD1 (6 bases). Trimming shortened V by 2 bases and J by 5 bases, and 9 bases separated the two germline ends. Germline V gene data show CDR1 as MDHEN and CDR2 as SYDVKM. CDR3 length equals 13 residues. CDR3 loop: CASSLERGYGYTF. In DNA form, the CDR3 reads TGTGCCAGCAGTTTAGAGAGGGGGTATGGCTACACCTTC.

The chain couples TRBV5-6 to TRBJ2-1; D perhaps matches TRBD2 (5 bases). Deletions cut 1 base from V and 7 bases from J, with 15 bases between. Germline V lookup: CDR1 SGHDT, CDR2 YYEEEE. CDR3 size: 15 residues. The CDR3 bases are TGTGCCAGCAGCTTGTTCACGGGGAGTACGAATGAGCAGTTCTTC. Its protein product is CASSLFTGSTNEQFF.

The V and J genes are TRBV19 and TRBJ1-4; D uncertain. CDR1 is LNHDA, CDR2 SQIVND, per germline (reference sequence). The V end was cut by 2 bases, the J end by 6 bases, with 7 bases between. The CDR3 covers 13 residues. The CDR3 DNA is TGTGCCAGTAGTATAAGACTAGATGAAAAACTGTTTTTT. It translates to CASSIRLDEKLFF.

The CDR3 here is CASLLSGPTQGNGYTF. CDR3 sequence (DNA): TGTGCCAGCCTTCTAAGTGGACCCACCCAGGGGAATGGCTACACCTTC. J is TRBJ1-2 and V is TRBV10-3; possible D gene TRBD1, 6 bases. V shed 10 bases and J shed 6 bases, with 27 bases lying between them. CDR3 length: 16 amino acids. Germline V lookup: CDR1 ENHRY, CDR2 SYGVKD.

V is TRBV27 and J is TRBJ2-7, with TRBD1 as a possible D gene (5 bases). The CDR3 is 16 amino acids. Deletions cut 3 bases from V and 3 bases from J, with 18 bases between. CDR1 and CDR2 (germline): MNHEY, SMNVEV (reference sequence). The CDR3 DNA reads TGTGCCAGCAGTTTCGAGGCAGGGTCACTATACTACGAGCAGTACTTC. The encoded protein is CASSFEAGSLYYEQYF.

The chain links TRBV30 to TRBJ1-2, with no clear D. CDR3 size: 14 residues. Germline V gene sequence: CDR1 GTSNPN, CDR2 SVGIG (reference sequence). Between the trimmed V and J ends, which lost 3 bases and 7 bases, there was a span of 18 bases. The CDR3 reads CAWSIRRGNGGYTF. As DNA, the CDR3 is TGTGCCTGGAGCATACGGCGGGGAAATGGTGGCTACACCTTC.

The chain uses TRBV5-5 and TRBJ1-1, with D unclear. V lost 3 bases, J lost 1 base, and 19 bases lay in between. The CDR3 is 17 residues long. Germline CDR1 SGHKS, CDR2 YYEKEE (reference sequence). CDR3 protein: CASSSGLLPRRNTEAFF. CDR3 nucleotides: TGTGCCAGCAGCTCTGGCTTACTACCGAGGAGGAACACTGAAGCTTTCTTT.

The chain combines TRBV6-7 with TRBJ2-1; 9 bases align to TRBD2. TRBV6-7 is an open reading frame, and its role is uncertain. V shed 4 bases, J shed 14 bases, and the junction held 12 bases outside the gene matches. The CDR3 spans 14 residues. CDR3 coding DNA: TGTGCCAGCAGTTCAAACAGGGGAATAGCGGGGGAGTTCTTC. Translating gives CASSSNRGIAGEFF.

The chain recombines TRBV19 with TRBJ2-1; the D gene is possibly TRBD1 (7 bases). The CDR3 totals 16 residues. Trimming took off 3 bases at V and 3 bases at J, with 15 bases between the two ends. Germline V gene data show CDR1 as LNHDA and CDR2 as SQIVND (reference sequence). CDR3 loop: CASSIQGGVGYNEQFF. The CDR3 DNA is TGTGCCAGTAGTATCCAGGGGGGAGTAGGCTACAATGAGCAGTTCTTC.

This clone was observed a single time. The chain is built from TRBV6-1 and TRBJ2-1, with D maybe TRBD2 (5 bases). The V end was cut by 6 bases, the J end by 6 bases, with 18 bases between. This CDR3 is 15 amino acids long. Germline V gene lookup returns CDR1 MNHNS and CDR2 SASEGT. The CDR3 DNA reads as TGTGCCAGCAGGAGGGTAGGAGCGCAAGTCAATGAGCAGTTCTTC. It encodes CASRRVGAQVNEQFF.

This chain links TRBV5-4 with TRBJ1-1; 7 bases match TRBD1. The CDR3 loop spans 12 amino acids. The germline gives CDR1 SGHNT, CDR2 YYREEE (reference sequence). With 9 bases clipped from V and 1 base from J, the junction kept 3 bases outside the gene matches. CDR3 residues: CATGTANTEAFF. CDR3 sequence (DNA): TGTGCCACTGGGACAGCGAACACTGAAGCTTTCTTT. Using reference TRBV5-4 and TRBJ1-1 for the parts outside the CDR3, the full variable domain is ETGVTQSPTHLIKTRGQQVTLRCSSQSGHNTVSWYQQALGQGPQFIFQYYREEENGRGNFPPRFSGLQFPNYSSELNVNALELDDSALYLCATGTANTEAFFGQGTRLTVV.

This chain links TRBV7-2 with TRBJ2-7; TRBD2 matches at 9 bases. CDR1 is SGHTA and CDR2 is FQGNSA in the germline V gene. This CDR3 is built from 15 residues. J lost 5 bases, V lost 4 bases, and 9 bases had no gene match. The chain's CDR3 is CASSYTSGQGHEQYF. CDR3 nucleotides: TGTGCCAGCAGCTATACTAGCGGGCAAGGCCACGAGCAGTACTTC.

The CDR3 spells CASSPPTRETQYF. The CDR3 DNA is TGTGCCAGCTCACCACCAACGAGGGAGACCCAGTACTTC. The gene calls are TRBV18 and TRBJ2-5; D remains unclear. The germline CDR1 and CDR2 sequences are KGHSH and LQKENI. The CDR3 is 13 residues long. V lost 0 bases and J 5 bases, leaving 7 bases between the germline ends.

The rearrangement joins TRBV5-1 to TRBJ1-3; D may be TRBD1 (5 bases). Germline V CDR1 and CDR2: SGHRS, YFSETQ. CDR3 length equals 15 residues. Trimming removed 0 bases at V and 0 bases at J, with 7 bases between. The CDR3 DNA reads as TGCGCCAGCAGCTTGGGACAGACCTCTGGAAACACCATATATTTT. The encoded protein is CASSLGQTSGNTIYF.

This clone was found once. The chain uses TRBV5-1 and TRBJ2-2, with 11 bases lining up with TRBD1. Germline CDR1 is SGHRS and CDR2 is YFSETQ. With V trimmed by 4 bases and J by 5 bases, 7 bases remained unmatched. The CDR3 covers 16 residues. CDR3: CASSPLGTGGTGELFF. DNA for the CDR3: TGCGCCAGCAGCCCCCTGGGGACAGGGGGGACCGGGGAGCTGTTTTTT.

V and J are TRBV19 and TRBJ1-2; no clear D. Germline CDR1 and CDR2: LNHDA and SQIVND (reference sequence). V lost 4 bases to trimming and J lost 0 bases, with 6 bases between them. The CDR3 totals 13 residues. The CDR3 protein is CASSSRTNYGYTF. The CDR3, as DNA: TGTGCCAGTAGTAGCAGGACTAACTATGGCTACACCTTC. The entire variable domain, with the rest obtained from reference TRBV19 and TRBJ1-2, is as follows: DGGITQSPKYLFRKEGQNVTLSCEQNLNHDAMYWYRQDPGQGLRLIYYSQIVNDFQKGDIAEGYSVSREKKESFPLTVTSAQKNPTAFYLCASSSRTNYGYTFGSGTRLTVV.

The chain carries TRBV29-1 and TRBJ2-1; TRBD2 aligns across 11 bases. Unmatched junction bases numbered 5, after V lost 6 bases and J lost 7 bases. Germline CDR1 SQVTM, CDR2 ANQGSEA. The CDR3 covers 13 residues. CDR3 DNA: TGCAGCGTGGGGGGGACTAGCGGTAATGAGCAGTTCTTC. Translation: CSVGGTSGNEQFF.

The V call is TRBV27, the J call TRBJ1-1, with 8 bases matching TRBD1. V trimming: 4 bases; J trimming: 7 bases; junction bases outside the gene matches: 2. Germline-derived CDR1 and CDR2 are MNHEY and SMNVEV (reference sequence). The CDR3 has 12 amino acids. The CDR3 DNA reads TGTGCCAGCAGTTCCGGGACAGGTGAAGCTTTCTTT. Amino acids: CASSSGTGEAFF.

This chain uses TRBV7-8 with TRBJ1-3, with 7 bases lining up with TRBD1. Germline loops: CDR1 SGHVS, CDR2 FQNEAQ. The trim removed 5 bases at V and 4 bases at J, leaving 5 bases unmatched. This CDR3 has 14 residues. The CDR3 is CASSGDRAGNTIYF. In DNA form, the CDR3 reads TGTGCCAGCAGCGGGGACAGAGCGGGAAACACCATATATTTT.

The rearrangement uses TRBV18 and TRBJ2-7; TRBD2 matches at 14 bases. V lost 2 bases, J lost 5 bases, and 2 bases stayed unmatched. CDR3 length: 15 amino acids. From germline, CDR1 is KGHSH and CDR2 LQKENI. CDR3 region: CASSPGTSGRNEQYF. CDR3 DNA: TGTGCCAGCTCACCAGGGACTAGCGGGAGAAACGAGCAGTACTTC. The entire variable domain, with the rest obtained from reference TRBV18 and TRBJ2-7, is as follows: NAGVMQNPRHLVRRRGQEARLRCSPMKGHSHVYWYRQLPEEGLKFMVYLQKENIIDESGMPKERFSAEFPKEGPSILRIQQVVRGDSAAYFCASSPGTSGRNEQYFGPGTRLTVT.

CDR3 nucleotides: TGTGCCAGCAGTTTTGGGGCCGGCGAGCAGTACTTC. As protein: CASSFGAGEQYF. This chain connects TRBV6-1 to TRBJ2-7; possible D gene TRBD1, 5 bases. Germline V gene lookup returns CDR1 MNHNS and CDR2 SASEGT. V was cut by 5 bases and J by 6 bases, with 11 bases left in between. The CDR3 is 12 residues long.